These 18 T cell receptor beta chains came from one sample sequenced in a study of cytomegalovirus exposure and HLA in healthy donors. The PCR was carried out with 60 Vbeta primers and 13 Jbeta primers. Sequencing used immunoSEQ multiplex PCR; TCRdb keeps in-frame clones, though not all of them. The sample holds about 170,000 clones, more than 80% seen once. The specimen was PBMCs. These receptors all stem from a male donor in good health and CMV-seronegative.

The chain is built from TRBV9 and TRBJ2-2; TRBD2 matches 8 bases. Losses at the gene ends were 4 bases for V and 5 bases for J; bases not matched to a gene: 19. Looked up from germline, CDR1 is SGDLS and CDR2 is YYNGEE. The CDR3 spans 19 residues. The CDR3 region has the DNA TGTGCCAGCAGCCTTACCACGGGTGAAGCGGGAGTAAGAACCGGGGAGCTGTTTTTT. This translates into CASSLTTGEAGVRTGELFF.

The chain has TRBV30 and TRBJ1-2; D call uncertain. Germline V gives CDR1 GTSNPN, CDR2 SVGIG (reference sequence). The CDR3 loop spans 14 amino acids. Trimming took off 0 bases at V and 5 bases at J, with 13 bases between the two ends. The CDR3 spells CAWSVLGSFYGYTF. For the CDR3, the DNA is TGTGCCTGGAGTGTACTGGGCAGCTTTTATGGCTACACCTTC.

The V call is TRBV30, the J call TRBJ2-3, with D possibly TRBD1 on 6 matching bases. V dropped 7 bases and J dropped 1 base, with 15 bases sitting between them. Germline CDR1 and CDR2: GTSNPN and SVGIG (reference sequence). This CDR3 comprises 14 residues. This CDR3 is CASDRKGGTDTQYF. The CDR3 region has the DNA TGTGCCTCGGACAGAAAAGGGGGCACAGATACGCAGTATTTT.

The rearrangement joins TRBV14 to TRBJ2-3; D might be TRBD1 (5 bases). The V gene's germline CDR1 is SGHDN and CDR2 FVKESK. The CDR3 is made up of 13 amino acids. V was trimmed by 3 bases and J by 4 bases, leaving 8 bases between them. The CDR3 loop is CASSQQGSDTQYF. As DNA, the CDR3 is TGTGCCAGCAGCCAGCAGGGCTCAGATACGCAGTATTTT.

CDR3 sequence reads: CASRSTGAAATNEKLFF. Here the CDR3 DNA reads TGTGCCAGCAGGTCGACAGGGGCCGCCGCAACTAATGAAAAACTGTTTTTT. This rearrangement joins TRBV28 to TRBJ1-4, with TRBD1 matching 8 bases. The V segment lost 6 bases and the J segment 0 bases; nucleotides outside the gene matches: 9. This CDR3 region has 17 residues. Per the germline V gene, CDR1 is MDHEN and CDR2 is SYDVKM.

Only a few counts were recorded for this clone. The chain employs TRBV30 and TRBJ1-4; 7 bases agree with TRBD1. The CDR3 is made up of 15 amino acids. In germline, CDR1 is GTSNPN, CDR2 SVGIG (reference sequence). The J segment lost 4 bases and the V segment lost 0 bases, leaving 5 bases of the junction unmatched. The CDR3 DNA follows: TGTGCCTGGAGTGTACTGGCAGGGGGTAATGAAAAACTGTTTTTT. This sequence encodes CAWSVLAGGNEKLFF.

This chain uses TRBV4-2 with TRBJ2-3, with 10 bases fitting TRBD2. Germline lookup yields CDR1 LGHNA and CDR2 YNFKEQ. This CDR3 has 17 amino acids. The junction had 4 bases not matched to a gene; V was cut back by 1 base and J by 0 bases. The CDR3 DNA reads as TGTGCCAGCAGCCAAGGGGCGACTAGCGGGAGCACAGATACGCAGTATTTT. It yields the protein CASSQGATSGSTDTQYF.

In regard to this clone: The same CDR3 can be traced to other DNA sequences in this sample. CDR3 residues: CAIRPGQGTDTQYF. The DNA for the CDR3 is TGTGCCATCAGACCGGGACAGGGGACAGATACGCAGTATTTT. The rearrangement links TRBV10-3 to TRBJ2-3; 10 positions agree with TRBD1. The CDR3 extends over 14 amino acids. With 6 bases clipped from V and 3 bases from J, the junction kept 3 bases outside the gene matches. Germline V CDR1 and CDR2: ENHRY, SYGVKD.

This chain links TRBV7-3 with TRBJ2-5, with 10 bases fitting TRBD2. The CDR3 is 16 amino acids. V trimming: 1 base; J trimming: 3 bases; junction bases outside the gene matches: 5. CDR1 is SGHTA and CDR2 is FQGTGA in the germline V gene. CDR3 protein: CASSLSPAGGKETQYF. In DNA, the CDR3 is TGTGCCAGCAGCTTAAGCCCAGCGGGGGGGAAAGAGACCCAGTACTTC.

This clone showed up just a few times. V gene TRBV4-3 combines with J gene TRBJ2-1, with D tentatively TRBD2 (6 bases). V was trimmed by 5 bases and J by 3 bases, leaving 11 bases between them. Per the germline V gene, CDR1 is LGHNA and CDR2 is YSLEER. This CDR3 comprises 14 residues. CDR3 sequence: CASSVAENYNEQFF. The CDR3 region has the DNA TGCGCCAGCAGCGTAGCGGAGAACTACAATGAGCAGTTCTTC.

Here the CDR3 reads CAWSVGLADTDTQYF. DNA for the CDR3: TGTGCCTGGAGTGTAGGCCTAGCGGACACAGATACGCAGTATTTT. The chain has TRBV30 and TRBJ2-3, with TRBD2 matching 7 bases. V lost 0 bases, J lost 2 bases, and 5 bases stayed unmatched. The CDR3 is 15 amino acids. Germline V lookup: CDR1 GTSNPN, CDR2 SVGIG (reference sequence).

The chain couples TRBV4-2 to TRBJ2-5; 14 positions agree with TRBD2. This CDR3 region has 19 residues. J was trimmed by 5 bases and V by 0 bases; bases with no gene match: 11. The germline V gene has CDR1 LGHNA and CDR2 YNFKEQ. CDR3 loop: CASSQDWTTSGGARETQYF. CDR3 DNA: TGTGCCAGCAGCCAAGACTGGACGACTAGCGGGGGGGCGAGGGAGACCCAGTACTTC.

This chain connects TRBV7-3 to TRBJ2-5; 12 positions agree with TRBD2. The V segment lost 5 bases and the J segment 5 bases; nucleotides outside the gene matches: 6. There are 15 residues in the CDR3. Germline CDR1 SGHTA, CDR2 FQGTGA. CDR3 nucleotides: TGTGCCAGCAGCAGACTAGCGGGAGTCAAGGAGACCCAGTACTTC. As protein: CASSRLAGVKETQYF.

The chain uses TRBV28 and TRBJ2-7; no firm D call. V was clipped by 2 bases and J by 9 bases, with 5 bases between them. The CDR3 sequence is 10 residues long. Per the germline V gene, CDR1 is MDHEN and CDR2 is SYDVKM. The CDR3 here is CASSLPVQYF. The CDR3 DNA is TGTGCCAGCAGTTTACCCGTGCAGTACTTC.

The CDR3, as DNA: TGTGCCAGTTACCCGAGCTCTGGAAACACCATATATTTT. Its translation is CASYPSSGNTIYF. The chain uses TRBV6-5 and TRBJ1-3; D uncertain. Between the trimmed V and J ends, which lost 9 bases and 0 bases, there was a span of 9 bases. The CDR3 spans 13 residues. Germline V CDR1 and CDR2: MNHEY, SVGAGI.

This clone came up a few times. The genes are TRBV18 and TRBJ1-5; the D gene is possibly TRBD1 (5 bases). Germline loops: CDR1 KGHSH, CDR2 LQKENI. The CDR3 has 14 residues. Trimming removed 4 bases at V and 0 bases at J, with 7 bases between. The DNA of the CDR3 is TGTGCCAGCTCACGGGGGGATAGCAATCAGCCCCAGCATTTT. Its translation: CASSRGDSNQPQHF.

The rearrangement uses TRBV28 and TRBJ1-2; 9 bases fit TRBD1. This CDR3 spans 15 amino acids. Per germline, CDR1 MDHEN and CDR2 SYDVKM. Trimming cost V 5 bases and J 2 bases; bases outside gene matches: 6. The CDR3 is CASSQGTGRNYGYTF. The CDR3 nucleotides are TGTGCCAGCAGTCAGGGGACAGGGAGAAACTATGGCTACACCTTC.

This chain's CDR3 is CASSYGTLYTDTQYF. In DNA, the CDR3 is TGTGCCAGCAGTTACGGGACACTGTACACAGATACGCAGTATTTT. This chain links TRBV6-5 with TRBJ2-3; a weak D match, TRBD1 (6 bases). The germline CDR1 and CDR2 sequences are MNHEY and SVGAGI. The CDR3 length is 15 residues. With 2 bases removed from V and 2 bases from J, the gap between germline ends came to 11 bases.